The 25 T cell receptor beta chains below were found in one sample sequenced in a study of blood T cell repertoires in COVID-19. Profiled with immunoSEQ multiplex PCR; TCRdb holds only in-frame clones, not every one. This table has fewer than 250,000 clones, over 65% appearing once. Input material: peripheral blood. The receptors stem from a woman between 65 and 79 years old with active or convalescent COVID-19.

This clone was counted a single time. In DNA, the CDR3 is TGTGCCAGCAGCCGACTCGATTCTTCCTACGAGCAGTACTTC. This gives the protein CASSRLDSSYEQYF. This chain joins TRBV7-9 and TRBJ2-7; no reliable D call. Germline values: CDR1 SEHNR, CDR2 FQNEAQ (reference sequence). With 5 bases removed from V and 1 base from J, the gap between germline ends came to 12 bases. The CDR3 sequence is 14 residues long. The full variable domain, completed using reference TRBV7-9 and TRBJ2-7, is DTGVSQNPRHKITKRGQNVTFRCDPISEHNRLYWYRQTLGQGPEFLTYFQNEAQLEKSRLLSDRFSAERPKGSFSTLEIQRTEQGDSAMYLCASSRLDSSYEQYFGPGTRLTVT.

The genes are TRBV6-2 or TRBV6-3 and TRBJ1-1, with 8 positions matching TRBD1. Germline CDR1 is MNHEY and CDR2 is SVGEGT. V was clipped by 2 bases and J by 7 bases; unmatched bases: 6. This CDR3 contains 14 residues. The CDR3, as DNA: TGTGCCAGCAGTTACAGGGGACAGGCAGTTGAAGCTTTCTTT. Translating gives CASSYRGQAVEAFF.

CDR3 DNA sequence: TGTGCCAGCAGTCCAGTGACTACATCCTACGAGCAGTACTTC. It specifies CASSPVTTSYEQYF. The V call is TRBV6-6, the J call TRBJ2-7; the D gene is possibly TRBD2 (5 bases). V lost 5 bases, J lost 1 base, and 12 bases lay in between. Germline V gives CDR1 MNHNY, CDR2 SVGAGI (reference sequence). The CDR3 totals 14 residues.

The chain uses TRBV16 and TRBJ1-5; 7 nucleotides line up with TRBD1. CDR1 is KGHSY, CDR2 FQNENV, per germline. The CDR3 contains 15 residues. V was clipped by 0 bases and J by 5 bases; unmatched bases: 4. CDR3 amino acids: CASSQSGQGDQPQHF. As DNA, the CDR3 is TGTGCCAGCAGCCAATCGGGCCAGGGGGATCAGCCCCAGCATTTT.

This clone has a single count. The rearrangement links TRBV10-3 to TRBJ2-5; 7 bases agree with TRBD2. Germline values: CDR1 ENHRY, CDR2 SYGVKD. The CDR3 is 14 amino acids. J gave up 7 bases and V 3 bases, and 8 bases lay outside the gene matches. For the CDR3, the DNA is TGTGCCATCAGTGACCCGGGGGGAGCGGGGACCCAGTACTTC. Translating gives CAISDPGGAGTQYF.

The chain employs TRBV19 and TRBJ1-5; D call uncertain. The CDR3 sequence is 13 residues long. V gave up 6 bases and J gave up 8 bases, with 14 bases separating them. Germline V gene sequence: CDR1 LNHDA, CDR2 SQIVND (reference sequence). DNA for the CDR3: TGTGCCAGTAGGAGAGAACTTTCTAAGCCCCAGCATTTT. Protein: CASRRELSKPQHF.

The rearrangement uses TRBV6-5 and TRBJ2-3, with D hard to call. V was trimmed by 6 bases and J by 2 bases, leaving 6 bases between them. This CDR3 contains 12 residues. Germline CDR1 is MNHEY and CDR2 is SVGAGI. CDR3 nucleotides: TGTGCCAGCAGAACAGTCACAGATACGCAGTATTTT. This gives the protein CASRTVTDTQYF.

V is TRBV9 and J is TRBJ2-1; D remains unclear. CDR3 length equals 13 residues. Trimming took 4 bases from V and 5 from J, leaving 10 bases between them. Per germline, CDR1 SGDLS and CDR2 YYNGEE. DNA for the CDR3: TGTGCCAGCAGCCTTAGACTGGACAATGAGCAGTTCTTC. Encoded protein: CASSLRLDNEQFF.

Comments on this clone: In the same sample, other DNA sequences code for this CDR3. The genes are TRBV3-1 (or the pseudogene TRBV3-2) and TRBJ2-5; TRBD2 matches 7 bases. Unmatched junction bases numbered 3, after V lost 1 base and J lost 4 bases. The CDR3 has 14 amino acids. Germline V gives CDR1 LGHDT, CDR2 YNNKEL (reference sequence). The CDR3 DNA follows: TGTGCCAGCAGCCAAGTGTCGGGGGGAGAGACCCAGTACTTC. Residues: CASSQVSGGETQYF.

The CDR3 nucleotides are TGTGCCAGCAGCCCCGGACTAGCGGGAGATGAGCAGTTCTTC. As protein: CASSPGLAGDEQFF. The V call is TRBV5-8, the J call TRBJ2-1; 13 bases map to TRBD2. Germline lookup yields CDR1 SGHTS and CDR2 YDEGEE. CDR3 length: 14 residues. J gave up 8 bases and V 4 bases, and 3 bases lay outside the gene matches.

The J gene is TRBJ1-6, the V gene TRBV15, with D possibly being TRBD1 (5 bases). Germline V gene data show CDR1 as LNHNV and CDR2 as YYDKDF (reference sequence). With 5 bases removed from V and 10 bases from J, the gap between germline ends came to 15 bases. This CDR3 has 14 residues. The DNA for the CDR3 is TGTGCCACCAGCCCCAGGTCAACAGGCTCACCCCTCCACTTT. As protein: CATSPRSTGSPLHF.

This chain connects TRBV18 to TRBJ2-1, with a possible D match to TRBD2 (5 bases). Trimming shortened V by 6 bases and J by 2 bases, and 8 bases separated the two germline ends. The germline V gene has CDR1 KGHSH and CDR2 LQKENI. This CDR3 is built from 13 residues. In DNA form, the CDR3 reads TGTGCCAGCTCCCCCGGGACCTACAATGAGCAGTTCTTC. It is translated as CASSPGTYNEQFF. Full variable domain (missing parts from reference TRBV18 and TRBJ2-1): NAGVMQNPRHLVRRRGQEARLRCSPMKGHSHVYWYRQLPEEGLKFMVYLQKENIIDESGMPKERFSAEFPKEGPSILRIQQVVRGDSAAYFCASSPGTYNEQFFGPGTRLTVL.

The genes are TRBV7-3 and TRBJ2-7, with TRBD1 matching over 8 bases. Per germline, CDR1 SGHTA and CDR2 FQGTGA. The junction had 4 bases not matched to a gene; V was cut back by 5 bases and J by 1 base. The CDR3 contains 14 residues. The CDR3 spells CASSVQGDSYEQYF. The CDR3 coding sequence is TGTGCCAGCAGCGTACAGGGGGATTCCTACGAGCAGTACTTC.

The CDR3 nucleotides are TGTGCCAGCAGTGCCTCCTTGAGCTCCTATAATTCACCCCTCCACTTT. This gives the protein CASSASLSSYNSPLHF. The V and J genes are TRBV6-1 and TRBJ1-6; D remains unclear. V dropped 4 bases and J dropped 0 bases, with 10 bases sitting between them. The germline gives CDR1 MNHNS, CDR2 SASEGT. The CDR3 spans 16 residues.

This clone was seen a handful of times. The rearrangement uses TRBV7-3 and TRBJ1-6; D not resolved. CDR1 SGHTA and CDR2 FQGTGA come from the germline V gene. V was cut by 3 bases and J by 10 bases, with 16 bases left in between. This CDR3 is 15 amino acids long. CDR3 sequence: CASSFGRQVGSPLHF. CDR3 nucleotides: TGTGCCAGCAGCTTCGGGAGGCAGGTGGGCTCACCCCTCCACTTT.

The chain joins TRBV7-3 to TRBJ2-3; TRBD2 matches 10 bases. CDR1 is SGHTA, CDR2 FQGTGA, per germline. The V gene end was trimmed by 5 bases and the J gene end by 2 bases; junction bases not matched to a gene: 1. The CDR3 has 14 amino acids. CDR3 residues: CASSSGGDTDTQYF. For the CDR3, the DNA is TGTGCCAGCAGCAGCGGGGGGGACACAGATACGCAGTATTTT.

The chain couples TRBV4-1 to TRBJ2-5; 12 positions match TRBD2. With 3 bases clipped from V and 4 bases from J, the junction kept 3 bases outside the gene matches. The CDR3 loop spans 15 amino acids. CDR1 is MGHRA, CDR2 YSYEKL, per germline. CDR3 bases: TGCGCCAGCAGCCACCCGGGACTAGCGGGAGAGACCCAGTACTTC. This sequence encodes CASSHPGLAGETQYF.

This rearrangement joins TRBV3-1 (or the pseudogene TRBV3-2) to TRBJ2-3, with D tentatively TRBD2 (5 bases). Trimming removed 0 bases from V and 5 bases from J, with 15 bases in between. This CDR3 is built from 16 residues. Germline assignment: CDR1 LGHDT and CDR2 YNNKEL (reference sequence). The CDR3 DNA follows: TGTGCCAGCAGCCAAGATCGGGGTCTAGTGGTAGATACGCAGTATTTT. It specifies CASSQDRGLVVDTQYF.

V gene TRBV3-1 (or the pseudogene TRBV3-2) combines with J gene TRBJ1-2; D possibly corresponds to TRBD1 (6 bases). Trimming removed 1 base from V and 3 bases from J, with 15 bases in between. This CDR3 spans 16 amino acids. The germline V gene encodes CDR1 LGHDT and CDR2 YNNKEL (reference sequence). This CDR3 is CASSQVTIWGHYGYTF. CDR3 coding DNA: TGTGCCAGCAGCCAAGTCACGATCTGGGGGCACTATGGCTACACCTTC.

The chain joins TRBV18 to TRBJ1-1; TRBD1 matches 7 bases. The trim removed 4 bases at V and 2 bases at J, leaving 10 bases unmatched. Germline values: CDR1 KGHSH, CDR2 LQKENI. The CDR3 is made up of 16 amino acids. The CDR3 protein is CASSLYTGTENTEAFF. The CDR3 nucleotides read TGTGCCAGCTCACTCTATACCGGGACAGAAAACACTGAAGCTTTCTTT.

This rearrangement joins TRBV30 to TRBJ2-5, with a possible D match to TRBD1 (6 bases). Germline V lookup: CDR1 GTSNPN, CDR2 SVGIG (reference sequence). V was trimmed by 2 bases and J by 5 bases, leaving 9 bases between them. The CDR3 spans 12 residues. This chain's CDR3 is CAWSIQGETQYF. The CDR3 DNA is TGTGCCTGGAGTATCCAGGGGGAGACCCAGTACTTC.

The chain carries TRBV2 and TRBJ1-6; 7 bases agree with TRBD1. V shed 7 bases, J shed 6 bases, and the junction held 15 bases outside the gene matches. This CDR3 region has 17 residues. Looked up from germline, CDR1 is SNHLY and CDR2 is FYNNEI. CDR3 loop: CASTPQGGQYFNSPLHF. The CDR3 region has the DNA TGTGCCAGCACTCCTCAGGGGGGACAGTACTTTAATTCACCCCTCCACTTT. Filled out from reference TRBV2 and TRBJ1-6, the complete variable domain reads EPEVTQTPSHQVTQMGQEVILRCVPISNHLYFYWYRQILGQKVEFLVSFYNNEISEKSEIFDDQFSVERPDGSNFTLKIRSTKLEDSAMYFCASTPQGGQYFNSPLHFGNGTRLTVT.

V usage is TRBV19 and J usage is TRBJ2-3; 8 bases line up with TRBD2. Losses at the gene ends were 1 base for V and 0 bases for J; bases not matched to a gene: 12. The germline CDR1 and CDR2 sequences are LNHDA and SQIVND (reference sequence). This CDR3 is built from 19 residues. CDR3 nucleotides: TGTGCCAGTAGTATAGCGGGGGCTTCAAGCGGGAGAAGCACAGATACGCAGTATTTT. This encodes CASSIAGASSGRSTDTQYF.

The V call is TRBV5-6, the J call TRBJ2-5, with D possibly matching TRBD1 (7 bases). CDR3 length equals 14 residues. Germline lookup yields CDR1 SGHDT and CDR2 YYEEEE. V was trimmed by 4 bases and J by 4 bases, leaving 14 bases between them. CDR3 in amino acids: CASSGGTVSETQYF. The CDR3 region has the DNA TGTGCCAGCAGCGGGGGGACAGTCTCAGAGACCCAGTACTTC.

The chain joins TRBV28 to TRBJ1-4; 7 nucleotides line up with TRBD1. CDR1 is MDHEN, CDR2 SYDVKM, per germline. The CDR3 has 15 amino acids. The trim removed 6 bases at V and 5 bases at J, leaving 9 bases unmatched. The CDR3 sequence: CASSPPNRGNEKLFF. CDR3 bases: TGTGCCAGCAGCCCCCCTAACAGGGGAAATGAAAAACTGTTTTTT.